This record covers a single T cell receptor (beta chain). The antigen is unknown. The data derive from a study of cytomegalovirus exposure and HLA in healthy donors. Study observations and caveats: Specific recognition of CMV antigens was confirmed in vitro for three chains (all CMV-associated). In a later analysis, at a false discovery rate of 0.05, under 20,000 TCR beta sequences matched HLA alleles. The investigators catalogued 150 to 200 TCR beta chains as cytomegalovirus-associated.

Germline CDR1 SGHNT, CDR2 YYREEE (reference sequence). V gave up 2 bases and J gave up 6 bases, with 14 bases separating them. This CDR3 is built from 14 residues. Use of 60 Vbeta and 13 Jbeta primers characterized the PCR. Authors' analysis steps: There were some 87 million unique TCR beta chains by a later count, and approximately 11 million of them were shared. TCRdb's copy holds only in-frame clones and misses some; the assay was immunoSEQ multiplex PCR. That table furnishes V, J and clone size, whereas the DNA furnished D and trimming. This sample has around 190,000 clones, with around 84% found just once.

The sequence derives from a woman between 18 and 29 years old in good health and CMV-seronegative. The chain employs TRBV5-4 and TRBJ2-5; perhaps TRBD2 as D (7 bases). The specimen sequenced was PBMCs. Here the CDR3 DNA reads TGTGCCAGCAGCTTTAAAACAGGGACTAAGACCCAGTACTTC. As protein: CASSFKTGTKTQYF.